This T cell receptor (beta chain) came from a study of T cells in Graves' hyperthyroidism and ophthalmopathy. This clonotype was seen repeatedly, ten times or more. RNA transcripts gave rise to amplified TCR beta CDR3 regions. TCR CDR3 regions were first amplified by RT-PCR with HTBI primers. TCRdb reprocessed the multiplex PCR reads via MiXCR and lists one record per CDR3 protein. The sample has some 350,000 distinct CDR3 sequences; about 18% are singletons. The CDR3 spans 16 residues. Trimming shortened V by 0 bases and J by 2 bases, and 11 bases separated the two germline ends. The germline CDR1 and CDR2 sequences are SGHAT and FQDESV (reference sequence).

The sample was blood. The sequence was obtained from a woman between 18 and 30 years old with Graves' hyperthyroidism. The gene calls are TRBV11-1 and TRBJ1-5; a weak D match, TRBD1 (5 bases). CDR3 protein: CASSLAGEGGNQPQHF. CDR3 sequence (DNA): TGTGCCAGCAGCTTAGCAGGAGAAGGGGGCAATCAGCCCCAGCATTTT.